This T cell receptor (beta chain) was recovered during a study of T cells after yellow fever vaccination. General study findings and limits: Post-booster repertoires contained most primary-vaccination clones again (approximately 95% CD4, approximately 88% CD8).

By 5'RACE template switching, TCR cDNA was produced, with a universal primer site and UMIs added in the process. TCRdb redid the calling of the 5' RACE reads with MiXCR, one entry per CDR3 protein. The sample has some 300,000 distinct CDR3 sequences; 8.7% are singletons. This clonotype appeared many times. Its specificity is not known. V was clipped by 5 bases and J by 8 bases, with 18 bases between them. Germline V gene data show CDR1 as SQVTM and CDR2 as ANQGSEA. CDR3 length equals 13 residues. Sequencing used CD4+ T cells sorted from PBMCs, obtained 5 days after the yellow fever booster vaccination. J is TRBJ1-1 and V is TRBV29-1, with no clear D. The receptor was isolated from a young man who received the YFV17D yellow fever vaccine. For the CDR3, the DNA is TGCAGCGTTCGTGACCCGGGCCGGCCAGAAGCTTTCTTT. As protein: CSVRDPGRPEAFF. The complete variable domain, with remaining parts taken from reference TRBV29-1 and TRBJ1-1, reads SAVISQKPSRDICQRGTSLTIQCQVDSQVTMMFWYRQQPGQSLTLIATANQGSEATYESGFVIDKFPISRPNLTFSTLTVSNMSPEDSSIYLCSVRDPGRPEAFFGQGTRLTVV.